What follows are 30 T cell receptor beta chains derived from one specimen sequenced in a study of human T cells and chemical hapten exposure. The study's library attached unique molecular identifiers to single cDNA molecules. From the reads, TCRdb called clonotypes with MiXCR, one entry per CDR3 protein. This table holds about 2,500 distinct CDR3 sequences, 40% to 55% found once. Specified treatment: therapeutic diphenylcyclopropenone sensitization with weekly scalp DPC. This specimen consisted of whole blood, obtained before DPC sensitization or 2, 6, or about 24 weeks after (not recorded which). The source of these receptors is an adult with alopecia areata. Some clones in this sample may be carry-over from other donors' samples. This table probably holds off-target reads from a library built for another chain.

The chain couples TRBV6-2 or TRBV6-3 to TRBJ2-3, with 9 bases aligning to TRBD2. CDR1 MNHEY and CDR2 SVGEGT come from the germline V gene. This CDR3 contains 15 residues. The V segment lost 7 bases and the J segment 5 bases; nucleotides outside the gene matches: 10. The CDR3 sequence is CASKASGGPRDTQYF. CDR3 coding DNA: TGTGCCAGCAAGGCGAGCGGGGGGCCCCGAGATACGCAGTATTTT.

Turning to this clonotype: One end of the junction does not line up with germline, which may come from a read error. V gene TRBV29-1 combines with J gene TRBJ2-1, with D unclear. Germline assignment: CDR1 SQVTM and CDR2 ANQGSEA. The CDR3 is made up of 8 amino acids. In nucleotides, the CDR3 is TGCAGCGTTGAAGATCTAATCTTC. It yields the protein CSVEDLIF.

The chain's CDR3 is CASSSDNPVLAGLGEQFF. CDR3 DNA sequence: TGTGCCAGCAGCTCAGATAACCCGGTTCTAGCGGGATTAGGGGAGCAGTTCTTC. The chain combines TRBV5-6 with TRBJ2-1; 9 bases agree with TRBD2. CDR1 SGHDT and CDR2 YYEEEE come from the germline V gene. This CDR3 is 18 amino acids long. V trimming: 3 bases; J trimming: 10 bases; junction bases outside the gene matches: 20.

This clonotype was recorded once. The chain couples TRBV19 to TRBJ2-4; 12 bases match TRBD2. Germline CDR1 is LNHDA and CDR2 is SQIVND (reference sequence). With V trimmed by 7 bases and J by 6 bases, 10 bases remained unmatched. The CDR3 sequence is 16 residues long. The CDR3 here is CASTMTSGRTGNIQYF. CDR3 DNA: TGTGCCAGTACCATGACTAGCGGGAGAACGGGAAACATTCAGTACTTC.

This clonotype is a singleton in its sample. This chain uses TRBV4-3 with TRBJ2-7; D unresolved. Germline CDR1 LGHNA, CDR2 YSLEER. V lost 0 bases and J 2 bases, leaving 5 bases between the germline ends. The CDR3 runs to 13 residues. The CDR3 region has the DNA TGCGCCAGCAGCCAAGATCGGGCCTACGAGCAGTACTTC. Encoded protein: CASSQDRAYEQYF.

In its sample, this clonotype was seen a few times. The chain has TRBV29-1 and TRBJ2-1; TRBD1 matches at 12 bases. V shed 4 bases, J shed 4 bases, and the junction held 2 bases outside the gene matches. Germline V gene sequence: CDR1 SQVTM, CDR2 ANQGSEA. CDR3 size: 14 residues. For the CDR3, the DNA is TGCAGCGTTGGGGACAGGGGGCTTTACAATGAGCAGTTCTTC. This translates into CSVGDRGLYNEQFF.

This chain connects TRBV10-2 to TRBJ2-7, with 7 nucleotides matching TRBD2. V shed 3 bases, J shed 3 bases, and the junction held 2 bases outside the gene matches. The CDR3 is 13 residues long. Germline CDR1 and CDR2: WSHSY and SAAADI. In nucleotides, the CDR3 is TGCGCCAGCAGTGAATTAGCGGGCTACGAGCAGTACGTC. Protein: CASSELAGYEQYV.

This clonotype turned up a few times. The J gene is TRBJ2-3, the V gene TRBV20-1; D gene ambiguous. CDR1 DFQATT and CDR2 SNEGSKA come from the germline V gene (reference sequence). The CDR3 has 11 residues. The ends were cut back, 3 bases at V and 4 bases at J, with 5 bases in the middle. The CDR3 loop reads CSARLADTQYF. The CDR3 DNA sequence: TGCAGTGCTAGGCTCGCAGATACGCAGTATTTT.

The chain recombines TRBV27 with TRBJ2-2; 7 bases match TRBD1. CDR1 and CDR2 from the germline V gene are MNHEY and SMNVEV (reference sequence). After removal of 5 bases from V and 2 bases from J, the junction contained 2 bases not matched to a gene. CDR3 size: 14 residues. The CDR3 spells CASSKGANTGELFF. DNA for the CDR3: TGTGCCAGCAGTAAGGGGGCCAACACCGGGGAGCTGTTTTTT.

The DNA for the CDR3 is TGCAGTTCCCGAGACAGAATATCGTACGAGCAGTACGTC. Encoded protein: CSSRDRISYEQYV. The J gene is TRBJ2-7, the V gene TRBV20-1; TRBD1 is a possible D gene (5 bases). The CDR3 is 13 residues long. Looked up from germline, CDR1 is DFQATT and CDR2 is SNEGSKA (reference sequence). The ends were cut back, 8 bases at V and 4 bases at J, with 18 bases in the middle.

The J gene is TRBJ2-3, the V gene TRBV10-3; no clear D gene. Trimming removed 5 bases from V and 1 base from J, with 7 bases in between. This CDR3 is 13 amino acids long. CDR1 is ENHRY and CDR2 is SYGVKD in the germline V gene. In nucleotides, the CDR3 is TGTGCCATCAGTTCGGGCCGCACAGATACGCAGTATTTT. Protein product: CAISSGRTDTQYF.

The chain employs TRBV20-1 and TRBJ2-3, with 7 bases fitting TRBD1. With V trimmed by 5 bases and J by 7 bases, 3 bases remained unmatched. Germline values: CDR1 DFQATT, CDR2 SNEGSKA (reference sequence). This CDR3 has 11 residues. For the CDR3, the DNA is TGCAGTGCTGGCAGGGGGAATACGCAGTATTTT. Its protein is CSAGRGNTQYF.

This chain links TRBV27 with TRBJ2-1, with 10 bases fitting TRBD2. J gave up 3 bases and V 3 bases, and 8 bases lay outside the gene matches. The CDR3 extends over 17 amino acids. CDR1 and CDR2 (germline): MNHEY, SMNVEV (reference sequence). CDR3: CASSFQSLAGFYNEQFF. The CDR3 coding sequence is TGTGCCAGCAGTTTTCAGTCACTAGCGGGGTTCTACAATGAGCAGTTCTTC.

There are a few counts of this clonotype. The rearrangement uses TRBV9 and TRBJ2-1; weak D call: TRBD2 (6 bases). Germline-derived CDR1 and CDR2 are SGDLS and YYNGEE. The CDR3 has 16 residues. V was trimmed by 2 bases and J by 1 base, leaving 13 bases between them. The CDR3 DNA follows: TGTGCCAGCAGCGTCCGTACGGGGACTTCCTACAATGAGCAGTTCTTC. The encoded protein is CASSVRTGTSYNEQFF.

In its sample, this clonotype was seen a few times. The chain is built from TRBV7-6 and TRBJ2-1; 7 positions match TRBD1. The V and J ends lost 5 bases and 9 bases, in that order; junction bases with no gene match: 10. The germline V gene has CDR1 SGHVS and CDR2 FNYEAQ. The CDR3 runs 14 residues. The CDR3 loop reads CASSPLVTGFEQFF. The CDR3 DNA sequence: TGTGCCAGCAGCCCCCTCGTGACAGGGTTTGAGCAGTTCTTC. The full variable domain, completed using reference TRBV7-6 and TRBJ2-1, is GAGVSQSPRYKVTKRGQDVALRCDPISGHVSLYWYRQALGQGPEFLTYFNYEAQQDKSGLPNDRFSAERPEGSISTLTIQRTEQRDSAMYRCASSPLVTGFEQFFGPGTRLTVL.

This chain links TRBV19 with TRBJ2-3; no reliable D call. The germline V and J ends were trimmed by 5 bases and 5 bases, with 11 bases remaining between them. Germline CDR1 LNHDA, CDR2 SQIVND (reference sequence). The CDR3 is 13 amino acids. The CDR3 here is CASSPRLGDTQYF. CDR3 nucleotides: TGTGCCAGTAGTCCCCGGTTGGGAGATACGCAGTATTTT.

V and J are TRBV20-1 and TRBJ1-1; 7 bases fit TRBD1. The CDR3 totals 12 residues. V shed 0 bases and J 7 bases; nucleotides not matched to a gene: 2. The germline gives CDR1 DFQATT, CDR2 SNEGSKA (reference sequence). CDR3 DNA sequence: TGCAGTGCTAGAGAACAGGGGTATGAAGCTTTCTTT. As protein: CSAREQGYEAFF.

A few counts support this clonotype. The CDR3 bases are TGTGCCAGCGGGCTCAAGCTGCACACCGGGGAGCTGTTTTTT. Translation gives CASGLKLHTGELFF. The chain has TRBV6-2 or TRBV6-3 and TRBJ2-2; D uncertain. CDR3 size: 14 residues. Germline CDR1 and CDR2: MNHEY and SVGEGT. Trimming left V 8 bases short and J 3 bases short, with 13 bases between.

This chain uses TRBV14 with TRBJ1-1; possible D gene TRBD1, 5 bases. Germline CDR1 and CDR2: SGHDN and FVKESK. V was pared by 4 bases and J by 8 bases, with 11 bases between. The length of the CDR3 is 12 residues. CDR3 residues: CASSLGGPEAFF. CDR3 DNA: TGTGCCAGCAGCCTTGGGGGTCCGGAAGCTTTCTTT.

This chain connects TRBV20-1 to TRBJ2-5, with 8 bases matching TRBD1. There are 12 residues in the CDR3. Germline V gene data show CDR1 as DFQATT and CDR2 as SNEGSKA (reference sequence). Trimming took 5 bases from V and 1 from J; bases not matched to a gene: 0. The CDR3 sequence is CSAGQGQETQYF. The CDR3 DNA reads as TGCAGTGCTGGACAGGGCCAAGAGACCCAGTACTTC.

The CDR3 here is CASSYSVGSLTEAFF. The CDR3 coding sequence is TGTGCCAGCAGTTACTCGGTCGGCAGCCTCACTGAAGCTTTCTTT. The chain recombines TRBV6-5 with TRBJ1-1; D call uncertain. The length of the CDR3 is 15 residues. Trimming removed 0 bases from V and 4 bases from J, with 12 bases in between. CDR1 is MNHEY and CDR2 is SVGAGI in the germline V gene.

This clonotype was picked up a small number of times. The chain carries TRBV7-7 and TRBJ2-5, with TRBD2 identical over 11 bases. Germline CDR1 and CDR2: SSHAT and FNYEAQ (reference sequence). CDR3 length equals 17 residues. The J segment lost 1 base and the V segment lost 5 bases, leaving 9 bases of the junction unmatched. CDR3 bases: TGTGCCAGCAGCCAGGGTCTAGCGGGGGGCCGCCAAGAGACCCAGTACTTC. Protein: CASSQGLAGGRQETQYF. The full variable domain, with the rest looked up from reference TRBV7-7 and TRBJ2-5, is GAGVSQSPRYKVTKRGQDVTLRCDPISSHATLYWYQQALGQGPEFLTYFNYEAQPDKSGLPSDRFSAERPEGSISTLTIQRTEQRDSAMYRCASSQGLAGGRQETQYFGPGTRLLVL.

The chain has TRBV7-6 and TRBJ2-1; 12 nucleotides line up with TRBD2. The CDR3 is made up of 14 amino acids. CDR1 and CDR2 (germline): SGHVS, FNYEAQ. With 5 bases clipped from V and 9 bases from J, the junction kept 5 bases outside the gene matches. This chain's CDR3 is CASSALAGGGEQFF. In DNA form, the CDR3 reads TGTGCCAGCAGCGCACTAGCGGGAGGTGGTGAGCAGTTCTTC.

This clonotype has a handful of counts. The gene calls are TRBV4-2 and TRBJ2-3, with 8 bases fitting TRBD1. Germline lookup yields CDR1 LGHNA and CDR2 YNFKEQ. The CDR3 is 16 residues long. V shed 0 bases, J shed 5 bases, and the junction held 7 bases outside the gene matches. CDR3 sequence reads: CASSQDSQGALDTQYF. For the CDR3, the DNA is TGTGCCAGCAGCCAAGATAGTCAGGGGGCGTTAGATACGCAGTATTTT.

The V gene is TRBV6-2 or TRBV6-3, the J gene TRBJ2-2; D possibly matches TRBD1 or TRBD2 (5 bases each). Trimming shortened V by 7 bases and J by 0 bases, and 21 bases separated the two germline ends. The CDR3 totals 18 residues. Germline lookup yields CDR1 MNHEY and CDR2 SVGEGT. The CDR3 sequence is CASTQQEPGTANTGELFF. CDR3 bases: TGTGCCAGCACCCAACAGGAGCCGGGAACCGCGAACACCGGGGAGCTGTTTTTT.

V and J are TRBV7-9 and TRBJ2-1, with 11 bases lining up with TRBD2. Germline CDR1 and CDR2: SEHNR and FQNEAQ (reference sequence). Trimming cost V 4 bases and J 5 bases; bases outside gene matches: 16. This CDR3 has 19 amino acids. The CDR3 reads CASSSPAVAGGPPDNEQFF. DNA for the CDR3: TGTGCCAGCAGCTCGCCGGCGGTAGCGGGAGGGCCCCCCGACAATGAGCAGTTCTTC.

This clonotype was seen only a few times. The chain employs TRBV13 and TRBJ2-7, with D tentatively TRBD1 (5 bases). In germline, CDR1 is PRHDT, CDR2 FYEKMQ (reference sequence). V was cut by 0 bases and J by 6 bases, with 9 bases left in between. The CDR3 is 13 amino acids. The CDR3 region is CASSLGDIPEQYF. The CDR3 region has the DNA TGTGCCAGCAGCTTAGGGGACATTCCCGAGCAGTACTTC.

The rearrangement links TRBV11-2 to TRBJ2-7; D is undetermined. This CDR3 contains 14 residues. V lost 2 bases and J 3 bases, leaving 11 bases between the germline ends. Germline V gene data show CDR1 as SGHAT and CDR2 as FQNNGV. The CDR3 loop is CASSLYGEVYEQYF. The CDR3 region has the DNA TGTGCCAGCAGCTTATATGGGGAAGTCTACGAGCAGTACTTC. Looking up the rest from reference TRBV11-2 and TRBJ2-7 gives the full variable domain: EAGVAQSPRYKIIEKRQSVAFWCNPISGHATLYWYQQILGQGPKLLIQFQNNGVVDDSQLPKDRFSAERLKGVDSTLKIQPAKLEDSAVYLCASSLYGEVYEQYFGPGTRLTVT.

The CDR3 sequence: CASSYIAGGGELFF. The CDR3 DNA is TGTGCCAGCAGTTACATAGCGGGAGGCGGGGAGCTGTTTTTT. The chain employs TRBV6-2 or TRBV6-3 and TRBJ2-2; 10 bases are shared with TRBD2. With V trimmed by 2 bases and J by 7 bases, 1 base remained unmatched. The length of the CDR3 is 14 residues. The germline V gene encodes CDR1 MNHEY and CDR2 SVGEGT.

This sequence joins TRBV6-2 or TRBV6-3 and TRBJ2-1; D unresolved. Per germline, CDR1 MNHEY and CDR2 SVGEGT. The CDR3 is 14 residues long. V shed 5 bases and J shed 7 bases, with 15 bases lying between them. CDR3 residues: CASSSGYLRNEQFF. CDR3 in DNA: TGTGCCAGCAGTAGTGGATACTTGCGGAATGAGCAGTTCTTC.